This T cell receptor (beta chain) originates from a study of blood T cells in healthy people across ages. The V end was cut by 6 bases, the J end by 1 base, with 18 bases between. CDR3 length: 15 amino acids. Per the germline V gene, CDR1 is DFQATT and CDR2 is SNEGSKA (reference sequence). Then a second PCR, running roughly 7 to 11 cycles, was carried out with a sample-barcoded 5' primer and a J-beta primer mix. MiXCR was run by TCRdb on the 5' RACE reads, yielding one entry per CDR3 protein. This table has about a million distinct CDR3 sequences, just over 50% appearing once. The receptor's source is a woman aged 60-75 years in good health. The V and J genes are TRBV20-1 and TRBJ2-5; TRBD1 is a possible D gene (6 bases). The specimen sequenced was blood. The CDR3 region is CSATLQTGPQETQYF. Written as DNA, the CDR3 is TGCAGTGCAACCCTTCAGACAGGACCCCAAGAGACCCAGTACTTC.